In its sample, the clone carrying this T cell receptor beta chain was seen many times. This entry comes from a study of T cells in Graves' hyperthyroidism and ophthalmopathy. The CDR3 runs to 15 residues. From germline, CDR1 is MNHNS and CDR2 SASEGT. Trimming cost V 3 bases and J 6 bases; bases outside gene matches: 9. Regions amplified from RNA transcripts were the TCR beta CDR3 regions. The HTBI set primed first-round TCR CDR3 RT-PCR. From the multiplex PCR reads, TCRdb called clonotypes with MiXCR, one entry per CDR3 protein. Found here are around 260,000 distinct CDR3 sequences, 25% to 30% of them singletons; the top ten hold roughly 24%. Among the patients, aged 18 to 65, hyperthyroidism was newly diagnosed and had lasted under 2 months. Uncontrolled infection, other autoimmune disease, pregnancy and lactation each barred patients from inclusion.

The sample was blood. The chain carries TRBV6-1 and TRBJ1-1, with 8 bases identical to TRBD1. The clonotype originates from a man in his forties or fifties with Graves' hyperthyroidism that later progressed to Graves' ophthalmopathy. Here the CDR3 DNA reads TGTGCCAGCAGTGAGTTGACAGGGGAGGTTCCTGAAGCTTTCTTT. As protein: CASSELTGEVPEAFF.